This TCR beta chain was obtained from a study of T cell responses to AZD1222 COVID-19 vaccine. Study-level information: Samples with a second dose at about 4 or about 12 weeks were pooled together.

Study-level results: Just 5 to 7 AZD1222 recipients were seropositive at baseline.

Note on this clone: The antigen is undetermined. The germline gene is not matched at one end of the junction; a read error may be the cause.

CDR3 length equals 13 residues. The table came from immunoSEQ multiplex PCR; TCRdb's copy has only in-frame clones and leaves some out. The table shows 200,000 or so clones, with 90% to 95% occurring only once. Sequenced material: peripheral blood, taken on day 0 of AZD1222 vaccination. V and J are TRBV12-3 or TRBV12-4 and TRBJ2-7; D is tentatively TRBD1 or TRBD2 (6 bases each). This receptor was identified in an adult in good health. CDR3 amino acids: CASSLAELAGAHF. The CDR3 coding sequence is TGTGCCAGCAGTTTAGCGGAACTAGCAGGGGCGCACTTC.